This T cell receptor (beta chain) was found in a study of long-term antiretroviral therapy in people with HIV. Notes on the study in general: Pre-ART-expanded clones dominated the repertoire at all time points. Relative to transplant donor controls, diversity remained lower despite increasing after ART.

The assay used was immunoSEQ (version v3.0), run at survey level. Some clones are missing from TCRdb's copy, which holds only in-frame ones; the method was immunoSEQ multiplex PCR. The data show 25,000 to 35,000 clones, just over 85% seen once. This CDR3 has 14 amino acids. Between the trimmed V and J ends, which lost 11 bases and 1 base, there was a span of 17 bases. From germline, CDR1 is MNHEY and CDR2 SMNVEV (reference sequence). Points on this clone: The antigen remains unidentified.

Ahead of DNA extraction, samples held roughly 1-11 million cryopreserved PBMC each. Sequencing used unsorted PBMCs, obtained 0.8 years after starting antiretroviral therapy. V usage is TRBV27 and J usage is TRBJ1-1; D is possibly TRBD1 (5 bases). This clonotype originated in a woman aged 25-40 years with HIV. CDR3 region: CAAGFGVSNTEAFF. In DNA, the CDR3 is TGTGCCGCAGGGTTCGGGGTCTCGAACACTGAAGCTTTCTTT.